This record covers a single T cell receptor beta chain. Its matching antigen is unknown. This record comes from a study of cytomegalovirus exposure and HLA in healthy donors. Across the whole study: A preliminary data release comprised 91 million or so unique TCRs obtained from HLA-typed donors. Study-wide points: A later analysis found TCR association rates differed by HLA locus, highest for DRB1 and lowest for HLA-C. HLA allele associations emerged for 16,951 TCR beta sequences in a later analysis, at 0.05 false discovery rate.

The CDR3 runs 12 residues. The V and J ends lost 2 bases and 8 bases respectively, with 7 bases between them. Germline V gene sequence: CDR1 MDHEN, CDR2 SYDVKM. With 60 Vbeta and 13 Jbeta primers, the PCR was carried out. Some clones are missing from TCRdb's copy, which holds only in-frame ones; the method was immunoSEQ multiplex PCR. The sample consists of about 150,000 clones, approximately 84% of them appearing once. Donors counted as nominally healthy when sampled, yet unrecorded immune exposures were likely. Sequencing was done on a sample of PBMCs. This TCR was recovered from a woman between 18 and 29 years old in good health and CMV-seronegative. The chain carries TRBV28 and TRBJ2-4; D is possibly TRBD1 (6 bases). CDR3 nucleotides: TGTGCCAGCAGTTTAAAGGGGGACATTCAGTACTTC. It translates to CASSLKGDIQYF. The full variable domain, completed using reference TRBV28 and TRBJ2-4, is DVKVTQSSRYLVKRTGEKVFLECVQDMDHENMFWYRQDPGLGLRLIYFSYDVKMKEKGDIPEGYSVSREKKERFSLILESASTNQTSMYLCASSLKGDIQYFGAGTRLSVL.